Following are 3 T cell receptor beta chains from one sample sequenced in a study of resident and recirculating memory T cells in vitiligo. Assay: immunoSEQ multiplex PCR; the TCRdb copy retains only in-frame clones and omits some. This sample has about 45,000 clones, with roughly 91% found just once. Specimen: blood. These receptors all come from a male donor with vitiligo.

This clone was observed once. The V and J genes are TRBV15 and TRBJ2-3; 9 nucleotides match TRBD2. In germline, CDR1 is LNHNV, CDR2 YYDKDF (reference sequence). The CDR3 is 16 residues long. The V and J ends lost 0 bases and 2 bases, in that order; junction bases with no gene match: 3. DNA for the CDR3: TGTGCCACCAGCAGAGAGGGCGGGGGGGCCACAGATACGCAGTATTTT. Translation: CATSREGGGATDTQYF. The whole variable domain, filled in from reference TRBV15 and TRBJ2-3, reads DAMVIQNPRYQVTQFGKPVTLSCSQTLNHNVMYWYQQKSSQAPKLLFHYYDKDFNNEADTPDNFQSRRPNTSFCFLDIRSPGLGDTAMYLCATSREGGGATDTQYFGPGTRLTVL.

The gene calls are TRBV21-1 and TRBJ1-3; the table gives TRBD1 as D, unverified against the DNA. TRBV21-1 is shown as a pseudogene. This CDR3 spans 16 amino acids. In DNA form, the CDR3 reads TGTGCCAGCAGCAAAGAACACAGGGTGGCTGGAAACACCATATATTTT. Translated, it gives CASSKEHRVAGNTIYF.

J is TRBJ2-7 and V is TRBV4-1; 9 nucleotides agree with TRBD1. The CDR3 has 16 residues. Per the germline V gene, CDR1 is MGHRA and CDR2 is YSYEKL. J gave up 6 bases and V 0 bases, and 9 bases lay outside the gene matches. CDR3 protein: CASSQDWKGQGCEQYF. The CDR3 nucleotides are TGCGCCAGCAGCCAAGATTGGAAGGGACAGGGATGCGAGCAGTACTTC.